Following are 15 T cell receptor beta chains from one sample sequenced in a study of blood T cells in healthy people across ages. A second PCR, run for about 7 to 12 cycles, used a sample-barcoded 5' primer plus a J-beta primer mix. TCRdb re-analysed the 5' RACE reads in MiXCR, keeping a single row per CDR3 protein. The sample records 630,000 or so distinct CDR3 sequences, 25% to 30% being singletons. The sample taken for sequencing was blood. The receptors stem from a woman aged 80 or older in good health.

This chain uses TRBV10-3 with TRBJ2-5, with a tentative D call TRBD2 (6 bases). The CDR3 has 14 amino acids. Germline V gives CDR1 ENHRY, CDR2 SYGVKD. V was shortened by 6 bases and J by 0 bases, with 11 bases between the two germline ends. In nucleotides, the CDR3 is TGTGCCATCAGGGCGCGGGGCGACCAAGAGACCCAGTACTTC. Encoded protein: CAIRARGDQETQYF.

In regard to this clonotype: The germline gene is not matched at one end of the junction; a read error may be the cause. The chain joins TRBV2 to TRBJ2-2; 8 bases fit TRBD1. CDR3 length: 14 residues. Germline values: CDR1 SNHLY, CDR2 FYNNEI. Here the CDR3 DNA reads TGCGCCAGCAGTGCTCTAGGACAGGGCGGGGAGCTGTTTTTT. This sequence encodes CASSALGQGGELFF.

Of note for this clonotype: With a much larger clone just one base away, this may be a read error. The CDR3 sequence is CASSLAINYGCTF. CDR3 DNA: TGCGCCAGCAGCTTAGCTATTAACTATGGCTGCACCTTC. The chain has TRBV5-1 and TRBJ1-2; D remains unclear. The CDR3 extends over 13 amino acids. Germline CDR1 and CDR2: SGHRS and YFSETQ.

The J gene is TRBJ2-5, the V gene TRBV28, with 12 positions matching TRBD2. The CDR3 consists of 15 residues. Trimming removed 5 bases from V and 4 bases from J; junction bases left unmatched: 5. In germline, CDR1 is MDHEN, CDR2 SYDVKM. The CDR3 nucleotides are TGTGCCAGCAGTACCCTAGCGGGAGGGCCAGAGACCCAGTACTTC. Translating it yields CASSTLAGGPETQYF.

Many counts were recorded for this clonotype. The CDR3 loop is CASSVFDRDYGYTF. In nucleotides, the CDR3 is TGTGCCAGCAGCGTATTCGACAGAGACTATGGCTACACCTTC. The chain uses TRBV9 and TRBJ1-2; D perhaps matches TRBD1 (5 bases). V shed 1 base and J shed 3 bases, with 10 bases lying between them. Germline CDR1 SGDLS, CDR2 YYNGEE. The CDR3 runs to 14 residues.

This clonotype has ten or more counts. The chain has TRBV15 and TRBJ2-6, with a weak D call TRBD2 (5 bases). V dropped 3 bases and J dropped 4 bases, with 16 bases sitting between them. The CDR3 covers 17 residues. From germline, CDR1 is LNHNV and CDR2 YYDKDF (reference sequence). The CDR3 sequence: CATSRLTGSNGANVLTF. Here the CDR3 DNA reads TGTGCCACCAGCAGGTTGACGGGGTCGAACGGGGCCAACGTCCTGACTTTC.

Ten or more counts support this clonotype. The V gene is TRBV5-5, the J gene TRBJ1-5; D remains ambiguous. Germline V gene sequence: CDR1 SGHKS, CDR2 YYEKEE (reference sequence). The CDR3 consists of 14 residues. V was trimmed by 3 bases and J by 4 bases, leaving 11 bases between them. The CDR3 spells CASSSAGGNQPQHF. In DNA form, the CDR3 reads TGTGCCAGCAGCTCGGCGGGAGGAAATCAGCCCCAGCATTTT.

This clonotype was seen ten or more times. This chain joins TRBV7-3 and TRBJ2-3; the D is unclear. Trimming pared 5 bases from V and 0 bases from J, leaving 15 bases between. The CDR3 loop spans 16 amino acids. CDR1 and CDR2 from the germline V gene are SGHTA and FQGTGA. The CDR3 coding sequence is TGTGCCAGCAGCCCCATGGGAAGAACTAGCACAGATACGCAGTATTTT. This gives the protein CASSPMGRTSTDTQYF.

This clonotype was picked up one time. The gene calls are TRBV21-1 and TRBJ2-4; the table's D call, TRBD2, has no DNA check behind it. The last part of the DNA fits TRBJ2-7 better; the J call may be wrong. TRBV21-1 is recorded as a pseudogene. The length of the CDR3 is 15 residues. The chain's CDR3 is CASPLPGLAECEQYF. The CDR3 region has the DNA TGTGCCAGCCCCCTCCCGGGACTAGCGGAATGCGAGCAGTACTTC.

This clonotype was found many times. The rearrangement links TRBV27 to TRBJ2-7, with 10 bases matching TRBD1. The CDR3 is 14 residues long. Germline values: CDR1 MNHEY, CDR2 SMNVEV (reference sequence). With V trimmed by 2 bases and J by 6 bases, 4 bases remained unmatched. CDR3 DNA sequence: TGTGCCAGCAGTTTAACGGGACAGGGGTCCGAGCAGTACTTC. This codes for CASSLTGQGSEQYF.

The chain recombines TRBV6-6 with TRBJ2-7; 7 nucleotides align to TRBD2. The J segment lost 11 bases and the V segment lost 5 bases, leaving 12 bases of the junction unmatched. Germline CDR1 reads MNHNY; CDR2 reads SVGAGI (reference sequence). The CDR3 covers 13 residues. DNA of the CDR3: TGTGCCAGCAGTGGCGGGGGAGGGAACATTAAGTACTTC. Its translation: CASSGGGGNIKYF.

The chain is built from TRBV10-3 and TRBJ1-2; 7 bases fit TRBD1. The CDR3 has 16 amino acids. The V and J ends lost 4 bases and 7 bases, in that order; junction bases with no gene match: 15. Germline assignment: CDR1 ENHRY and CDR2 SYGVKD. DNA of the CDR3: TGTGCCATCAGTGGCCCCAGTCGACCCAGGGGGAGTGGCTACACCTTC. Its protein is CAISGPSRPRGSGYTF.

A word on this clonotype: This clone may be a read error of a much larger clone one base away. The V gene is TRBV20-1, the J gene TRBJ1-2; D uncertain. Germline CDR1 reads DFQATT; CDR2 reads SNEGSKA (reference sequence). The CDR3 runs to 15 residues. Here the CDR3 DNA reads TGCAGTGCTGGAGATACCGCTGGAGCTAACTATGGCTACACCTTC. It codes for CSAGDTAGANYGYTF.

At least ten counts were recorded for this clonotype. This rearrangement joins TRBV20-1 to TRBJ2-4; possibly TRBD1 for D (5 bases). CDR3 size: 15 residues. CDR1 and CDR2 (germline): DFQATT, SNEGSKA (reference sequence). V was cut by 3 bases and J by 3 bases, with 15 bases left in between. The CDR3 nucleotides are TGCAGTGCTAGCGTGGCAGGGCAAGACAAAAACATTCAGTACTTC. Protein: CSASVAGQDKNIQYF.

The chain employs TRBV4-2 and TRBJ2-1; D not certain. V lost 3 bases and J lost 0, with 12 bases in between. The CDR3 spans 16 residues. Germline lookup yields CDR1 LGHNA and CDR2 YNFKEQ. As DNA, the CDR3 is TGTGCCAGCAGCCAGGAAGGCGTAAGCTCCTACAATGAGCAGTTCTTC. Translated, it gives CASSQEGVSSYNEQFF.